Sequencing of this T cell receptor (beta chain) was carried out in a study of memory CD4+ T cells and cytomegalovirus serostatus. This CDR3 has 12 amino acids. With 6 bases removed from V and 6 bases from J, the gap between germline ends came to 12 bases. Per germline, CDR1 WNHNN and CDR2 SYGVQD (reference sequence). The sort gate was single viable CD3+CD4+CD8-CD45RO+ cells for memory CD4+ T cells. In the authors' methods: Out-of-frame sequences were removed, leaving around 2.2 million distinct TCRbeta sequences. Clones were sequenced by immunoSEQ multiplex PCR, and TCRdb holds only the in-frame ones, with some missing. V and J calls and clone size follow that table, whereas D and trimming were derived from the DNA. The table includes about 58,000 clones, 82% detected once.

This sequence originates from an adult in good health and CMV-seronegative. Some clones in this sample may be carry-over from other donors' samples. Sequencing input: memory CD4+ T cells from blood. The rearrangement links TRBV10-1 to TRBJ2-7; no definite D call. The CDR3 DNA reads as TGCGCCAGCAGCCCGGTATGGAGCGAGCAGTACTTC. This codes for CASSPVWSEQYF.